A single sample is the source of the 11 T cell receptor beta chains below, sequenced in a study of CD8 T cells in ankylosing spondylitis. Each CDR3 protein is one row after TCRdb ran MiXCR on the 5' RACE reads. This sample carries 150,000 or so distinct CDR3 sequences, 30% to 35% of them seen once, and the ten largest clones take 4.5% to 6%. The sample comprised synovial fluid, either unsorted or a sorted T cell fraction (not recorded which). These receptors all stem from a male donor with ankylosing spondylitis.

This clonotype was recorded many times. The CDR3 reads CATSKGTSGTNTGELFF. The DNA for the CDR3 is TGTGCCACCAGCAAGGGCACTAGCGGGACGAACACCGGGGAGCTGTTTTTT. This sequence joins TRBV15 and TRBJ2-2; TRBD2 matches 10 bases. Trimming took 4 bases from V and 0 from J; bases not matched to a gene: 5. The CDR3 extends over 17 amino acids. CDR1 and CDR2 from the germline V gene are LNHNV and YYDKDF (reference sequence). Filled out from reference TRBV15 and TRBJ2-2, the complete variable domain reads DAMVIQNPRYQVTQFGKPVTLSCSQTLNHNVMYWYQQKSSQAPKLLFHYYDKDFNNEADTPDNFQSRRPNTSFCFLDIRSPGLGDTAMYLCATSKGTSGTNTGELFFGEGSRLTVL.

The rearrangement uses TRBV27 and TRBJ2-1; D perhaps matches TRBD2 (6 bases). V was cut by 6 bases and J by 5 bases, with 17 bases left in between. The CDR3 loop spans 15 amino acids. Germline V lookup: CDR1 MNHEY, CDR2 SMNVEV (reference sequence). As DNA, the CDR3 is TGTGCCAGCAGACTGACCACTAGCACCCACAATGAGCAGTTCTTC. Its translation: CASRLTTSTHNEQFF.

The chain employs TRBV6-1 and TRBJ2-7; tentatively, D is TRBD2 (5 bases). CDR1 and CDR2 from the germline V gene are MNHNS and SASEGT. The CDR3 contains 13 residues. V lost 7 bases and J 5 bases, leaving 15 bases between the germline ends. The CDR3 sequence is CASTQSLGDEQYF. The CDR3 DNA reads as TGTGCCAGCACCCAGAGCCTCGGGGACGAGCAGTACTTC.

The chain couples TRBV20-1 to TRBJ2-7, with D tentatively TRBD2 (6 bases). The CDR3 length is 15 residues. V was trimmed by 3 bases and J by 2 bases, leaving 17 bases between them. The germline V gene encodes CDR1 DFQATT and CDR2 SNEGSKA (reference sequence). The CDR3 coding sequence is TGCAGTGCTAGGCGCCCAGCGGGTATGACCTACGAGCAGTACTTC. Encoded protein: CSARRPAGMTYEQYF.

This clonotype was picked up a small number of times. The CDR3 nucleotides are TGTGCCAGCAGCCCCGGGACAGGGCTAGGCGAGCAGTACTTC. It encodes CASSPGTGLGEQYF. The chain employs TRBV4-2 and TRBJ2-7, with 9 bases aligning to TRBD1. Germline CDR1 LGHNA, CDR2 YNFKEQ. V shed 4 bases, J shed 6 bases, and the junction held 7 bases outside the gene matches. This CDR3 contains 14 residues.

This clonotype ranks as medium-sized. The rearrangement links TRBV20-1 to TRBJ1-1, with D tentatively TRBD1 (5 bases). This CDR3 contains 13 residues. The germline V and J ends were trimmed by 1 base and 5 bases, with 11 bases remaining between them. Germline CDR1 DFQATT, CDR2 SNEGSKA (reference sequence). DNA of the CDR3: TGCAGTGCTAGAGGGGGGGAGGGAACTGAAGCTTTCTTT. This encodes CSARGGEGTEAFF.

V is TRBV7-3 and J is TRBJ1-5, with 8 nucleotides matching TRBD1. Trimming removed 5 bases from V and 2 bases from J; junction bases left unmatched: 8. The CDR3 contains 16 residues. Germline CDR1 and CDR2: SGHTA and FQGTGA. The CDR3: CASSPNRGYRNQPQHF. CDR3 coding DNA: TGTGCCAGCAGCCCAAACAGGGGGTATCGCAATCAGCCCCAGCATTTT.

At least ten counts were recorded for this clonotype. This sequence joins TRBV12-3 or TRBV12-4 and TRBJ1-6; D is unclear. The CDR3 totals 12 residues. The germline V and J ends were trimmed by 3 bases and 13 bases, with 10 bases remaining between them. The CDR3 sequence: CASSLASQPLHF. The CDR3 DNA reads TGTGCCAGCAGTTTGGCAAGTCAGCCCCTCCACTTT.

This clonotype appeared many times. This sequence joins TRBV12-3 or TRBV12-4 and TRBJ2-5; D is possibly TRBD1 (5 bases). The CDR3 has 15 residues. The V and J ends lost 6 bases and 1 base respectively, with 15 bases between them. As DNA, the CDR3 is TGTGCCAGCAGCATAGGGGTAGCAGTCCAAGAGACCCAGTACTTC. This sequence encodes CASSIGVAVQETQYF.

V usage is TRBV6-6 and J usage is TRBJ1-6; D unresolved. V was shortened by 10 bases and J by 7 bases, with 11 bases between the two germline ends. This CDR3 contains 12 residues. Germline assignment: CDR1 MNHNY and CDR2 SVGAGI (reference sequence). The CDR3 DNA is TGTGCCACCCATCTGCCAAATTCACCCCTCCACTTT. Protein sequence: CATHLPNSPLHF.

This clonotype was counted between two and nine times. This rearrangement joins TRBV6-2 or TRBV6-3 to TRBJ2-4; D remains unclear. CDR1 is MNHEY and CDR2 is SVGEGT in the germline V gene. This CDR3 region has 16 residues. Trimming removed 5 bases at V and 8 bases at J, with 22 bases between. In nucleotides, the CDR3 is TGTGCCAGCAGTCATCCCCGCCGGCAGGCTATATACATTCAGTACTTC. Protein: CASSHPRRQAIYIQYF.